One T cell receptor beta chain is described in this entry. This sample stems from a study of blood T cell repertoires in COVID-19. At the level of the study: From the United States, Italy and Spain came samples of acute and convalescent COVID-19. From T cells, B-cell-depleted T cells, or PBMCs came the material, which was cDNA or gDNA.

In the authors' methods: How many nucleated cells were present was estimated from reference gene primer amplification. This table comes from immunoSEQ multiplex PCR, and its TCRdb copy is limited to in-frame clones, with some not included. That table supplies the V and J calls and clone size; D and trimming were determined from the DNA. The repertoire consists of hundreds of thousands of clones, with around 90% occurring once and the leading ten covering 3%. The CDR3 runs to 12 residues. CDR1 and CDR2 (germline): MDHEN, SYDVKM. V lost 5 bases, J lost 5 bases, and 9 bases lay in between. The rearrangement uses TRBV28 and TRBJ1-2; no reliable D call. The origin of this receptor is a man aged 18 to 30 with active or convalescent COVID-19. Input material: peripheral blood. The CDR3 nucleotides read TGTGCCAGCAGTCGATTAGAGTATGGCTACACCTTC. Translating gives CASSRLEYGYTF.